This T cell receptor (beta chain) was captured by sequencing in a study of OX40 agonist ivuxolimab in advanced cancers. The overall study: Each dose-escalation patient presented with hepatocellular carcinoma, melanoma, renal cell or head and neck cancer. Study results and limitations: Certain nonresponding patients likewise had low normalized T-cell clonal expansion. Specificity for antigen went undetermined in the expanded peripheral T cells. On average, a greater number of expanded clones characterised CD8+ T cells relative to CD4+.

Profiled with immunoSEQ multiplex PCR; TCRdb holds only in-frame clones, not every one. The data show over 5,000 clones, around 74% seen once. J gave up 2 bases and V 4 bases, and 7 bases lay outside the gene matches. Germline CDR1 and CDR2: SEHNR and FQNEAQ (reference sequence). The CDR3 sequence is 16 residues long. On this clone: Its matching antigen is unknown.

The TCR comes from an adult with an advanced solid tumor such as melanoma, head and neck, liver or kidney cancer. The chain joins TRBV7-9 to TRBJ1-5, with 8 bases matching TRBD1. The sequences come from CD4+ or CD8+ T cells sorted from blood, collected in a trial of the OX40 agonist ivuxolimab. The DNA of the CDR3 is TGTGCCAGCAGCTCCCCGAAGGACAGGGGCAATCAGCCCCAGCATTTT. As protein: CASSSPKDRGNQPQHF.